This TCR beta chain comes out of a study of T-cell reconstitution after alpha-beta-depleted transplantation in children (dated by TCRdb to the mid-2010s). A note on the overall study: Using TCR repertoire profiling, the study quantitatively followed how T-cell immune reconstitution unfolded in children after TCRalphabeta/CD19-depleted allogeneic hematopoietic cell transplantation.

The library was prepared using PCR. The sample was run on an Illumina HiSeq 2500. TCR libraries were prepared with molecular barcoding, using unique molecular identifiers to normalize TCRbeta repertoire quantification. Through fastp at Q25 and MiXCR, TCRdb rebuilt clones from the public reads, retaining in-frame beta chains. Records with the same CDR3 protein are collapsed into one entry carrying the most frequent genes and DNA. Within this sample are 700 to 950 distinct CDR3 sequences, with around 68% of them counted one time only. The ten largest clones take up about 84% of the sample. The cysteine opens and the phenylalanine closes a CDR3 of 15 amino acids. The only DNA kept is the CDR3, 45 bases in frame from the first base. The germline ends are 11 bases apart after V is trimmed by 1 base and J by 4 bases. According to the germline V gene, CDR1 reads SGHRS and CDR2 reads YFSETQ. The time point label of this sample denotes: day 60 (about 2 months) after transplantation. The treatment or condition label of this sample denotes: allogeneic hematopoietic cell transplantation with graft depleted of TCRalphabeta T cells and CD19 B cells. The children who served as transplant recipients had been given grafts of TCRalphabeta/CD19-depleted allogeneic hematopoietic cells.

In its sample, this clonotype was seen a few times. It lacks a known antigen. Per-base quality was not reported, and no clone a single base away is much larger than it. Study-wide findings and limitations: Apparently early alphabetaT-cell count recovery about two months after transplant reportedly relied on only several hundred rapidly expanded clones derived from non-depleted graft cells. Hyperexpanded clone frequencies declined over subsequent months; after one year, T-cell counts and TCRbeta diversity were mostly attributed to newly produced T cells. In some patients, the high TCRbeta diversity seen at day 60 was put down to recipient T cells and intrathymic progenitors that had survived conditioning.

The TCR was taken from a male patient under 10 years old who had a stem cell transplant for acute lymphoblastic leukemia, so the T cells may come from the graft donor. The specimen was PBMCs, mostly from graft donor cells, collected 60 days after TCRalphabeta/CD19-depleted stem cell transplant. The V gene is TRBV5-1 and the J gene is TRBJ2-2, with no confidently assigned D gene. The DNA reads TGCGCCAGCAGCTTGTCGGAGTCCCGCACCGGGGAGCTGTTTTTT. It codes for CASSLSESRTGELFF.